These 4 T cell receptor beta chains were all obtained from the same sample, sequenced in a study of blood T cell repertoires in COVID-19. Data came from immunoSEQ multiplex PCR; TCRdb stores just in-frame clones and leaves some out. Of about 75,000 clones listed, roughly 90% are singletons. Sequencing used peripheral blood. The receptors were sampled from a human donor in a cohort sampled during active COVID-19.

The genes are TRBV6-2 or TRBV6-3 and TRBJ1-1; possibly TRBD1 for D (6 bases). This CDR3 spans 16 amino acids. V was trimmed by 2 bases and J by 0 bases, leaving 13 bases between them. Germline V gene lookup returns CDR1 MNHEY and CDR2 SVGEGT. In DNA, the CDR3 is TGTGCCAGCAGTTACAGGACAGCCGATTTGAACACTGAAGCTTTCTTT. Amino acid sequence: CASSYRTADLNTEAFF.

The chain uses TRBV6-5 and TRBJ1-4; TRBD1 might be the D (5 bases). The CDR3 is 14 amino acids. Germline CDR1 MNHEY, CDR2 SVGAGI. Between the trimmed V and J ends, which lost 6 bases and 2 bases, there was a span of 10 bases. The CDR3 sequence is CASRGVGTNEKLFF. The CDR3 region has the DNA TGTGCCAGCAGAGGGGTTGGGACTAATGAAAAACTGTTTTTT.

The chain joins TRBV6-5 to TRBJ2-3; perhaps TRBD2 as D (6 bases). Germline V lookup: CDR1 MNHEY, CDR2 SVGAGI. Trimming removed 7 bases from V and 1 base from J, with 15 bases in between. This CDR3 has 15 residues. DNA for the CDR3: TGTGCCAGCAATACTAGCCCTCGCGGCACAGATACGCAGTATTTT. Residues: CASNTSPRGTDTQYF.

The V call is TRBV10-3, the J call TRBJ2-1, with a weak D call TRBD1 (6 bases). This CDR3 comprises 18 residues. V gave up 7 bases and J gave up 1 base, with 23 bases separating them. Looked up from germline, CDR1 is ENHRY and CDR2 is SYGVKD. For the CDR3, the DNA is TGTGCCATCACCAAACGGGACACCGTCTCCCAATCCTACAATGAGCAGTTCTTC. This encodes CAITKRDTVSQSYNEQFF.